Presented here are 3 T cell receptor beta chains from one specimen sequenced in a study of CD4 T cells in relation to SARS-CoV-2 and coronaviruses. The table came from immunoSEQ multiplex PCR; TCRdb's copy has only in-frame clones and leaves some out. Seen here are about 29,000 clones, more than 75% observed once, and the top ten hold less than 20%. Before the COVID-19 pandemic, during about 2011-2019, CD4+ T cells were taken from unexposed donors. Isolation of CD4+ T cells took place after around 11 days in culture. These receptors lack a known antigen. The sequenced sample was CD4+ T cells from PBMCs, cultured in vitro. The source of these receptors is a human donor in good health.

The gene calls are TRBV19 and TRBJ2-2, with D tentatively TRBD2 (6 bases). V was shortened by 5 bases and J by 3 bases, with 7 bases between the two germline ends. Germline CDR1 reads LNHDA; CDR2 reads SQIVND (reference sequence). The CDR3 is made up of 13 amino acids. CDR3 region: CASSAGHTGELFF. The CDR3 coding sequence is TGTGCCAGTAGTGCGGGACACACCGGGGAGCTGTTTTTT.

The chain employs TRBV11-2 and TRBJ1-2; 9 bases agree with TRBD1. The CDR3 has 19 residues. The V segment lost 1 base and the J segment 2 bases; nucleotides outside the gene matches: 14. The germline gives CDR1 SGHAT, CDR2 FQNNGV. This CDR3 reads CASSLGSFRDRAFNYGYTF. CDR3 DNA sequence: TGTGCCAGCAGCTTAGGGTCCTTCCGGGACAGGGCTTTCAACTATGGCTACACCTTC.

The rearrangement joins TRBV18 to TRBJ2-7; D uncertain. V lost 3 bases, J lost 6 bases, and 12 bases lay in between. Germline CDR1 reads KGHSH; CDR2 reads LQKENI. The CDR3 has 13 residues. DNA of the CDR3: TGTGCCAGCTCACCGGGGTCCAGTACCGAGCAGTACTTC. It codes for CASSPGSSTEQYF.